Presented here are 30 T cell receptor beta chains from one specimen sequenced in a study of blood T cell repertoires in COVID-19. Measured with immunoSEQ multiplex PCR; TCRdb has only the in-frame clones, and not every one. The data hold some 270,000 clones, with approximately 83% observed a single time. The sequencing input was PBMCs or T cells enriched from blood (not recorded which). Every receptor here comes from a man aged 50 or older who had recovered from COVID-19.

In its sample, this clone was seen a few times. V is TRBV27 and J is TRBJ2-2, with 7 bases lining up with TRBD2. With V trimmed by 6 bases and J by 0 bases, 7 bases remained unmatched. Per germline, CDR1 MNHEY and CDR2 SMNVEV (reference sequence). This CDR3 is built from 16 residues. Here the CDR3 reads CASSPYSGANTGELFF. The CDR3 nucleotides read TGTGCCAGCAGCCCCTACAGCGGGGCGAACACCGGGGAGCTGTTTTTT.

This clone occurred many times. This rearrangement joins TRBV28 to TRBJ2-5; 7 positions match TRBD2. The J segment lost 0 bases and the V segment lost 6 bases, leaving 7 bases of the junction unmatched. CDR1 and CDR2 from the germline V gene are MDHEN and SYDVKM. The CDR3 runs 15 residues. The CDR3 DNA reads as TGTGCCAGCAGCGGGAGGACTACCTACCAAGAGACCCAGTACTTC. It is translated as CASSGRTTYQETQYF.

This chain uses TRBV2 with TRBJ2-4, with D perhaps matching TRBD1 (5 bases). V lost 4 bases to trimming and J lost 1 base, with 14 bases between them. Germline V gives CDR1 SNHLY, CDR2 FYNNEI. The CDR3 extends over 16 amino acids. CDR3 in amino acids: CASSALNRLAKNIQYF. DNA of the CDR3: TGTGCCAGCAGTGCGCTGAACAGGTTGGCCAAAAACATTCAGTACTTC.

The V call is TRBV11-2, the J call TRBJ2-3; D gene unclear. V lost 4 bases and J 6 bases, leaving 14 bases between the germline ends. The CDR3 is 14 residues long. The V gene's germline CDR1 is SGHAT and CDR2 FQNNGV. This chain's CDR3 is CASSSPPRADTQYF. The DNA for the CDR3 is TGTGCCAGCAGCTCTCCTCCACGAGCGGATACGCAGTATTTT. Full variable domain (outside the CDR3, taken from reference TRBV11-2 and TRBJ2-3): EAGVAQSPRYKIIEKRQSVAFWCNPISGHATLYWYQQILGQGPKLLIQFQNNGVVDDSQLPKDRFSAERLKGVDSTLKIQPAKLEDSAVYLCASSSPPRADTQYFGPGTRLTVL.

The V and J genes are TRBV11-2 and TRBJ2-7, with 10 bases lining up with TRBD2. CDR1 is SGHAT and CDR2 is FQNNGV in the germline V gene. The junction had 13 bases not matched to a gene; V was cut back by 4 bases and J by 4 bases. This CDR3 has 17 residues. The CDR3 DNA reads TGTGCCAGCAGCTCCCCTTCTTCTAGCGGGAGCCAATACGAGCAGTACTTC. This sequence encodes CASSSPSSSGSQYEQYF.

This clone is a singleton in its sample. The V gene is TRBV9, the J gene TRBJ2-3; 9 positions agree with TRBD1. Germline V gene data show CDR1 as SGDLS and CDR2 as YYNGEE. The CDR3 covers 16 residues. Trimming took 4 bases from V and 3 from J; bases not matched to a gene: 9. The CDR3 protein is CASSIPGQGRTDTQYF. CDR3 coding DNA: TGTGCCAGCAGCATACCTGGACAGGGGAGAACAGATACGCAGTATTTT.

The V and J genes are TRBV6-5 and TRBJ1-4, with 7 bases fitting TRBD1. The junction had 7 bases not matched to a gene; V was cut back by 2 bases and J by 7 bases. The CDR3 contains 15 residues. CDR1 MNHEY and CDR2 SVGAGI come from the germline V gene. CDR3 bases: TGTGCCAGCAGTTACGAACCCACAGGGGTTGAAAAACTGTTTTTT. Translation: CASSYEPTGVEKLFF.

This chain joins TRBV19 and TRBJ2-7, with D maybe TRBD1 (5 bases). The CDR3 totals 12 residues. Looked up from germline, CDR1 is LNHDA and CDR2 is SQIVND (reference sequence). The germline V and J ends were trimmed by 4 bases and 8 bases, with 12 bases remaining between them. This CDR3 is CASSTLQGQQYF. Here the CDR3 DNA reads TGTGCCAGTAGTACCCTCCAGGGCCAGCAGTACTTC.

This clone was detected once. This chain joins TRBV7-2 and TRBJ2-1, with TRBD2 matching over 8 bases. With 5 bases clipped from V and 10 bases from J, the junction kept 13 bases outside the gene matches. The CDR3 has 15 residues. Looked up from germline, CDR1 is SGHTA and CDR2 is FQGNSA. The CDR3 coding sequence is TGTGCCAGCAGCCGCCCTAGCGGGTGGGGCTGGGAGCAGTTCTTC. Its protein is CASSRPSGWGWEQFF.

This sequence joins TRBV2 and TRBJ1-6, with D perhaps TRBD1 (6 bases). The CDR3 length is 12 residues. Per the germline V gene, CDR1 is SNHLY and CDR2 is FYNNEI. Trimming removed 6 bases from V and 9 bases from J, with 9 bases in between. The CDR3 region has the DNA TGTGCCAGCAGGATACAGGGTTCACCCCTCCACTTT. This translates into CASRIQGSPLHF.

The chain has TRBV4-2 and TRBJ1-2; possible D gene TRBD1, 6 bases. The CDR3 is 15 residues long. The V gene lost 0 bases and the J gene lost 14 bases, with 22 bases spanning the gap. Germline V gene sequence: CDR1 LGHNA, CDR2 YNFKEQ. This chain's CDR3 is CASSQDLQGNVGWTF. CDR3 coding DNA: TGTGCCAGCAGCCAAGATCTACAGGGTAATGTTGGTTGGACCTTC.

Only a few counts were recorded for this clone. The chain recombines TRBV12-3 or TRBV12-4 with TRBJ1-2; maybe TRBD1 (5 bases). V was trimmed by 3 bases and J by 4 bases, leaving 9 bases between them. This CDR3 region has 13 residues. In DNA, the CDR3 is TGTGCCAGCAGTTTGACAGCACGCTATGGCTACACCTTC. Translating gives CASSLTARYGYTF.

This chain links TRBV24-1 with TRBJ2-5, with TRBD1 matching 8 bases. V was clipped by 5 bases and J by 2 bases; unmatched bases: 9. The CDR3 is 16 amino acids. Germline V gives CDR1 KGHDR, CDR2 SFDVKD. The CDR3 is CATSGPLGQGQETQYF. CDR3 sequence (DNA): TGTGCCACCAGTGGCCCACTTGGACAGGGTCAAGAGACCCAGTACTTC.

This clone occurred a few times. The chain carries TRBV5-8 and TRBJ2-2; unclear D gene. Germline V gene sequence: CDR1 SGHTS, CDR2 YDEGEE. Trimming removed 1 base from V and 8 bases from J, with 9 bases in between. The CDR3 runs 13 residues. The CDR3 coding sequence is TGTGCCAGCAGCTTGTTTCAGGCGGGGGAGCTGTTTTTT. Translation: CASSLFQAGELFF.

The CDR3 reads CASSSRDRHLNSPLHF. The CDR3 nucleotides are TGTGCCAGCAGCTCCCGGGACAGGCATCTTAATTCACCCCTCCACTTT. J is TRBJ1-6 and V is TRBV7-3, with 8 bases lining up with TRBD1. The CDR3 is made up of 16 amino acids. Trimming at V came to 4 bases and at J to 6 bases, leaving 8 bases not matched to a gene. Looked up from germline, CDR1 is SGHTA and CDR2 is FQGTGA.

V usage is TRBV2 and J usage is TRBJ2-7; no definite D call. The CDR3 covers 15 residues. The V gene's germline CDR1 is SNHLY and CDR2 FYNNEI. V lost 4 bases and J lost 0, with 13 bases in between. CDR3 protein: CASSAPGLSSYEQYF. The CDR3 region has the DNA TGTGCCAGCAGTGCTCCAGGCCTCAGCTCCTACGAGCAGTACTTC.

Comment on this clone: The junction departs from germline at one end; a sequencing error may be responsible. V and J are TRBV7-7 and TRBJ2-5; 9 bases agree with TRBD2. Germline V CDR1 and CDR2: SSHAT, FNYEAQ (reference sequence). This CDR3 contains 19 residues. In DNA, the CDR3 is TGTGCTAGCAGCCCCAAGCTCGCAGGGATTAGCGGGAGCCAAGAGACCCAGTACTTC. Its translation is CASSPKLAGISGSQETQYF. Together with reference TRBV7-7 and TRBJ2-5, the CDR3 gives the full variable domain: GAGVSQSPRYKVTKRGQDVTLRCDPISSHATLYWYQQALGQGPEFLTYFNYEAQPDKSGLPSDRFSAERPEGSISTLTIQRTEQRDSAMYRCASSPKLAGISGSQETQYFGPGTRLLVL.

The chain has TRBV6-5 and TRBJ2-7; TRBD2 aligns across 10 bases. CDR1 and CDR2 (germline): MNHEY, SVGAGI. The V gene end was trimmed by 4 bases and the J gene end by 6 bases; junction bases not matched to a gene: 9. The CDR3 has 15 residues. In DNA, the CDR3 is TGTGCCAGCAGTTTAGAGCGGGAGGGTTGGGGCGAGCAGTACTTC. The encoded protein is CASSLEREGWGEQYF.

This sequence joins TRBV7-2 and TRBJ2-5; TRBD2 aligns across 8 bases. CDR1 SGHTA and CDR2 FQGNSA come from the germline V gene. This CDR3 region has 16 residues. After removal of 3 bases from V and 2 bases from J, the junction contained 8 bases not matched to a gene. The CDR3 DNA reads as TGTGCCAGCAGCTTCGGGACTAGGTATAGACAAGAGACCCAGTACTTC. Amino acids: CASSFGTRYRQETQYF.

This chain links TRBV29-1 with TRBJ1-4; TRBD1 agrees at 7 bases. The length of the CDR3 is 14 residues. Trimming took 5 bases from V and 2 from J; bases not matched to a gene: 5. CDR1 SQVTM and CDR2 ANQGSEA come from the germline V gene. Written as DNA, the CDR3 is TGCAGCGTTTCGAGGGGGCTGACTAATGAAAAACTGTTTTTT. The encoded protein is CSVSRGLTNEKLFF. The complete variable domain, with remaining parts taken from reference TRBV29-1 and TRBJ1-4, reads SAVISQKPSRDICQRGTSLTIQCQVDSQVTMMFWYRQQPGQSLTLIATANQGSEATYESGFVIDKFPISRPNLTFSTLTVSNMSPEDSSIYLCSVSRGLTNEKLFFGSGTQLSVL.

CDR3 nucleotide sequence: TGTGCCAGCAGCCAGACTATTAACGGGGAGCTGTTTTTT. It yields the protein CASSQTINGELFF. V and J are TRBV7-2 and TRBJ2-2; D is possibly TRBD2 (5 bases). Germline-derived CDR1 and CDR2 are SGHTA and FQGNSA. Trimming left V 5 bases short and J 7 bases short, with 11 bases between. The CDR3 is 13 residues long.

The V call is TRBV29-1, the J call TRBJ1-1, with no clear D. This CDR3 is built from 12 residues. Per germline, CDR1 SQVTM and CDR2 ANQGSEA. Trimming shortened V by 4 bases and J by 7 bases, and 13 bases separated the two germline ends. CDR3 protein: CSVGTAGVEAFF. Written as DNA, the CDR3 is TGCAGCGTTGGGACCGCCGGGGTTGAAGCTTTCTTT.

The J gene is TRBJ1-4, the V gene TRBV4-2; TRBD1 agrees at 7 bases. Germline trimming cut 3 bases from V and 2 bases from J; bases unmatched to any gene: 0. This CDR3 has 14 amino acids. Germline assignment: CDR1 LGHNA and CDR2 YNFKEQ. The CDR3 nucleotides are TGTGCCAGCAGCCAGACAGGGACTAATGAAAAACTGTTTTTT. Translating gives CASSQTGTNEKLFF.

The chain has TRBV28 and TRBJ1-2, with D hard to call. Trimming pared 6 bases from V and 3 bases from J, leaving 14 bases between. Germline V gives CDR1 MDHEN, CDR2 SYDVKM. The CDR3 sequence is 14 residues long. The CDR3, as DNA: TGTGCCAGCAGACCTGGAGCCAGTGACTATGGCTACACCTTC. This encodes CASRPGASDYGYTF.

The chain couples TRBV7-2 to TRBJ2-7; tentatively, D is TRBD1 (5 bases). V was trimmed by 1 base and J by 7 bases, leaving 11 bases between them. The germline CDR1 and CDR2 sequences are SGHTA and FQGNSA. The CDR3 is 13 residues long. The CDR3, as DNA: TGTGCCAGCAGCTTAGTGCAGGGTGGGGAGCAGTACTTC. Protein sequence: CASSLVQGGEQYF.

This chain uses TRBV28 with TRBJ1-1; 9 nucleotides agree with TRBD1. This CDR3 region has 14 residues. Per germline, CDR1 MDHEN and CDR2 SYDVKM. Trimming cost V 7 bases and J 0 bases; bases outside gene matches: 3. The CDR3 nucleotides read TGTGCCAGCAAAGGGACAGGGATGAACACTGAAGCTTTCTTT. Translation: CASKGTGMNTEAFF.

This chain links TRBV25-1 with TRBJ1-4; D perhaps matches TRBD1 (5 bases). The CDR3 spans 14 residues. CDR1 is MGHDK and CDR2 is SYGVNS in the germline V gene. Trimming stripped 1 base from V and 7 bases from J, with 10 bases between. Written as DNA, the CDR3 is TGTGCCAGCAGTGAATTATCTGGGGCTGAAAAACTGTTTTTT. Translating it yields CASSELSGAEKLFF.

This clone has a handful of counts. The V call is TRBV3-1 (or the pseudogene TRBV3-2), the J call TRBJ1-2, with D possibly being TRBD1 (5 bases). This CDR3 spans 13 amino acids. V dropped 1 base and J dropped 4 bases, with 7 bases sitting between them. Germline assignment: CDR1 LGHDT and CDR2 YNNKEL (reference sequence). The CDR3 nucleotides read TGTGCCAGCAGCCAAGTGGGGCCCTATGGCTACACCTTC. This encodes CASSQVGPYGYTF.

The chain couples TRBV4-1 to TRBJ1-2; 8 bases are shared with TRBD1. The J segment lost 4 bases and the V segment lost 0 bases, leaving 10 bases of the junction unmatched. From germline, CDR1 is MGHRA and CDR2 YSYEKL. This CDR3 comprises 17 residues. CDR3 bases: TGCGCCAGCAGCCAAGAAGGGGCAGGGGGCGGTGGCTATGGCTACACCTTC. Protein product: CASSQEGAGGGGYGYTF.

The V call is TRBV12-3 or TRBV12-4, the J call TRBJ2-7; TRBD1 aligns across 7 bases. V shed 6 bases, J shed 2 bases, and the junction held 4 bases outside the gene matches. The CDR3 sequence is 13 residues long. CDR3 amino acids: CASRTQGTYEQYF. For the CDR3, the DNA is TGTGCCAGCAGGACACAGGGGACCTACGAGCAGTACTTC.